This entry features one T cell receptor (beta chain) sequence. In the source study's methods: Reference gene primers were amplified, and this amplification served to estimate nucleated cell counts. Assay used: immunoSEQ multiplex PCR; TCRdb lists only in-frame clones, some missing. V and J calls and clone size are given by that table; D and trimming were obtained from the DNA. The repertoire consists of about 330,000 clones, with more than 80% occurring once and the leading ten covering around 6%. This entry is derived from a study of blood T cell repertoires in COVID-19. Study information: In each case, the material was cDNA or gDNA derived from T cells, B-cell-depleted T cells, or PBMCs.

Sample: peripheral blood. This sequence originates from a man younger than 30 who had recovered from COVID-19.

The CDR3 DNA is TGTGCCTGGAGTAAGACAGCGAACACTGAAGCTTTCTTT. Translating gives CAWSKTANTEAFF. V is TRBV30 and J is TRBJ1-1; a weak D match, TRBD1 (5 bases). Looked up from germline, CDR1 is GTSNPN and CDR2 is SVGIG (reference sequence). The V end lost 2 bases, the J end lost 1 base, and 8 bases lay between the germline ends. The CDR3 spans 13 residues.